A selection of T cell receptor beta chains follows, all from one sample in a study of shared clonotypes between healthy human individuals. Produced via immunoSEQ multiplex PCR; TCRdb's table is partial and in-frame only. Among more than 2 million clones listed, over 85% were seen once. The sequenced sample consisted of naive CD8+ T cells sorted from blood. These receptor sequences come from a man aged 18 to 29 in good health. Each CDR3 is given with its conserved first and last residue. A D gene is named only where the DNA matches it firmly. A clone size is listed for some rows: how often the clone was seen (once, few, many), or a class if it is expanded.

V	size	J	D	DNA	CDR3
TRBV4-1	NA	TRBJ2-2	NA	TGCGCCAGCAGCCAGACAGAGATCACCGGGGAGCTGTTTTTT	CASSQTEITGELFF
TRBV6-4	once	TRBJ2-2	TRBD2	TGTGCCGGGGTAGCCCTAGCGGCCCCCGGGCACGGGGAGCTGTTTTTT	CAGVALAAPGHGELFF
TRBV2	NA	TRBJ1-5	TRBD1	TGTGCCAGCAGTCGACCGACAGGGGCTAGCAATCAGCCCCAGCATTTT	CASSRPTGASNQPQHF
TRBV27	NA	TRBJ2-5	NA	TGTGCCAGCAGTCCGTTAGGCGGGGCGGGAGAGACCCAGTACTTC	CASSPLGGAGETQYF
TRBV19	NA	TRBJ2-7	NA	TGTGCCAGTAGCCCGGGTCTCTCCTACGAGCAGTACTTC	CASSPGLSYEQYF
TRBV9	NA	TRBJ1-1	NA	TGTGCCAGCAGCGCCAACCACCTAAGTCGAACTGAAGCTTTCTTT	CASSANHLSRTEAFF
TRBV19	NA	TRBJ2-1	NA	TGTGCCAGTAGTCTAGCAGGCAATGAGCAGTTCTTC	CASSLAGNEQFF
TRBV19	NA	TRBJ2-1	TRBD2	TGTGCCAGTAGTATCCGGGAGGGTCATTGGAATGAGCAGTTCTTC	CASSIREGHWNEQFF
TRBV5-1	NA	TRBJ2-1	TRBD2	TGCGCCAGCAGCTTGGGACTAGCGGGAGAAGAAACCACATACAATGAGCAGTTCTTC	CASSLGLAGEETTYNEQFF
TRBV6-1	NA	TRBJ2-7	NA	TGTGCCAGCAGTGAAGGGGTCCCCTACGAGCAGTACTTC	CASSEGVPYEQYF
TRBV27	NA	TRBJ1-1	TRBD1	TGTGCCAGCAGGACGACAGGGGGCGGCACTGAAGCTTTCTTT	CASRTTGGGTEAFF
TRBV19	NA	TRBJ1-4	NA	TGTGCCAGTAGTATGATCCAGGGTAGGGAAAAACTGTTTTTT	CASSMIQGREKLFF
TRBV9	NA	TRBJ2-7	TRBD1	TGTGCCAGCAGCGGCAGGGGGTCCTCCTACGAGCAGTACTTC	CASSGRGSSYEQYF
TRBV11-2	NA	TRBJ2-7	TRBD1	TGTGCCAGCAGCTTAGGGGTGGGACAGTATATCGCCTACGAGCAGTACTTC	CASSLGVGQYIAYEQYF
TRBV7-8	NA	TRBJ2-7	TRBD1	TGTGCCAGCAGCTCCCTGGGGGACAGGGACGAGCAGTACTTC	CASSSLGDRDEQYF
TRBV30	NA	TRBJ1-2	TRBD1	TGTGCCTGGAACTTACAGGGGTTATATGGCTACACCTTC	CAWNLQGLYGYTF
TRBV7-8	NA	TRBJ1-6	NA	TGTGCCAGCAGCTTCGGCAGCGCCCTCTTTAATTCACCCCTCCACTTT	CASSFGSALFNSPLHF
TRBV30	NA	TRBJ2-3	TRBD2	TGTGCCGGAGGGACTAGCCAGAGCACAGATACGCAGTATTTT	CAGGTSQSTDTQYF
TRBV7-9	NA	TRBJ2-5	NA	TGTGCCAGCAGCCCGACTGGGGAGACCCAGTACTTC	CASSPTGETQYF
TRBV15	few	TRBJ1-5	NA	TGTGCCACCAGCAGAGAGAGAGGGGTACAGCCCCAGCATTTT	CATSRERGVQPQHF
TRBV6-6	NA	TRBJ2-7	NA	TGTGCCAGCAGTTACACGGGACCCAACGAGCAGTACTTC	CASSYTGPNEQYF
TRBV4-1	NA	TRBJ2-7	NA	TGCGCCAGCAGCCAAGATCAGGGGTCCTCCTACGAGCAGTACTTC	CASSQDQGSSYEQYF
TRBV6-6	NA	TRBJ2-3	NA	TGTGCCAGCAGTCCGAACACAGATACGCAGTATTTT	CASSPNTDTQYF
TRBV30	NA	TRBJ2-3	TRBD2	TGTGCCTGGGGTGGGACTATAAGCACAGATACGCAGTATTTT	CAWGGTISTDTQYF
TRBV4-1	NA	TRBJ2-5	NA	TGCGCCAGCAGCCAAGTCCTGCGGGGCGAAGAGACCCAGTACTTC	CASSQVLRGEETQYF
TRBV6-1	once	TRBJ1-5	TRBD1	TGTGCCAGCAGTGAAATACAGGGGGAATTAAATCAGCCCCAGCATTTT	CASSEIQGELNQPQHF
TRBV6-6	NA	TRBJ2-7	NA	TGTGCCAGCAGTTACGGCCTTGGGGAGCAGTACTTC	CASSYGLGEQYF
TRBV12-5	NA	TRBJ1-1	NA	TGTGCTAGTGGTTTGGAATACACTGAAGCTTTCTTT	CASGLEYTEAFF
TRBV29-1	NA	TRBJ2-1	TRBD2	TGCAGCGTTACAGGAATCGTAGCGGGGGGCAATGAGCAGTTCTTC	CSVTGIVAGGNEQFF
TRBV6-5	NA	TRBJ2-2	NA	TGTGCCAGCAGTTACGAGGCGGGGGCGGGCACCGGGGAGCTGTTTTTT	CASSYEAGAGTGELFF
TRBV28	NA	TRBJ2-7	TRBD1	TGTGCCAGCAGTTGGGGGGACAGGCAAGAAAGCTCCTACGAGCAGTACTTC	CASSWGDRQESSYEQYF
TRBV5-1	NA	TRBJ1-1	TRBD1	TGCGCCAGCAGCTTGGGCACAGGGGATATTAACACTGAAGCTTTCTTT	CASSLGTGDINTEAFF
TRBV9	NA	TRBJ2-3	TRBD2	TGTGCCAGCAGCGTAGATTACACTAGCGGGAAGGATACGCAGTATTTT	CASSVDYTSGKDTQYF
TRBV7-9	NA	TRBJ2-7	NA	TGTGCCAGCAGCTTAGCGGATACCTACGAGCAGTACTTC	CASSLADTYEQYF
TRBV11-2	NA	TRBJ1-2	TRBD1	TGTGCCAGCAGCTCCCCTATGACAGGGGACCCTCATGGCTACACCTTC	CASSSPMTGDPHGYTF
TRBV7-9	NA	TRBJ2-7	TRBD1	TGTGCCAGCAGCTTAGCGGGGTTAGGGGGCGTTGACTACGAGCAGTACTTC	CASSLAGLGGVDYEQYF
TRBV19	few	TRBJ1-1	NA	TGTGCCAGTAGTATCTCGGAAAACACTGAAGCTTTCTTT	CASSISENTEAFF
TRBV7-9	once	TRBJ2-3	TRBD1	TGTGCCAGCAGCTTCCGGGTTTGGGACAGTCCCGGAGATACGCAGTATTTT	CASSFRVWDSPGDTQYF
TRBV27	NA	TRBJ1-2	TRBD1	TGTGCCAGCAGTTTATCAGGGGGCGCCGACTATGGCTACACCTTC	CASSLSGGADYGYTF
TRBV2	NA	TRBJ2-3	NA	TGTGCCAGCAGTGAAACCCCCCCGGGACACTACGAATCAGATACGCAGTATTTT	CASSETPPGHYESDTQYF
TRBV4-1	few	TRBJ2-1	NA	TGCGCCAGCAGCCAAGACAATGAGCAGTTCTTC	CASSQDNEQFF
TRBV11-2	NA	TRBJ2-1	NA	TGTGCCAGCAGCTTAGATGTAGGGGGGACGTACAATGAGCAGTTCTTC	CASSLDVGGTYNEQFF
TRBV7-2	NA	TRBJ2-5	TRBD2	TGTGCCAGCAGCACTGCTCGCCTTACTAGCGGGGGGGAGACCCAGTACTTC	CASSTARLTSGGETQYF
TRBV6-6	NA	TRBJ2-7	NA	TGTGCCAGCAGTTACTCGTCAGGAGCCTACGAGCAGTACTTC	CASSYSSGAYEQYF
TRBV7-9	NA	TRBJ2-1	NA	TGTGCCACTATAGAAGCCGGTCCGTTGTACAATGAGCAGTTCTTC	CATIEAGPLYNEQFF
TRBV19	NA	TRBJ2-7	TRBD1	TGTGCCAGTAGTAACGGACAGGACTACGAGCAGTACTTC	CASSNGQDYEQYF
TRBV9	NA	TRBJ2-7	NA	TGTGCCAGCAGCGGAGGGAGTCCCTTTGCCTACGAGCAGTACTTC	CASSGGSPFAYEQYF
TRBV11-3	NA	TRBJ1-1	TRBD1	TGTGCCAGCGGCAGACAGGGTTCGATGAACACTGAAGCTTTCTTT	CASGRQGSMNTEAFF
TRBV6-1	once	TRBJ2-1	TRBD2	TGTGCCAGCAGTGATAGCGGGGGGTTGCAGTTCTTC	CASSDSGGLQFF
TRBV7-3	NA	TRBJ2-3	NA	TGTGCCAGCAGTCGGATAGCAACAGATACGCAGTATTTT	CASSRIATDTQYF
TRBV11-2	NA	TRBJ2-3	TRBD2	TGTGCCAGCAGCTTAGGCCCCACTAGCGGGGGACCACAGATAACGCAGTATTTT	CASSLGPTSGGPQITQYF
TRBV15	NA	TRBJ2-7	NA	TGTGCCACCAGTCAGGTAACATCCAACGAGCAGTACTTC	CATSQVTSNEQYF
TRBV19	NA	TRBJ2-1	NA	TGTGCCAGTAGTATAGATCGGGCAGCTTACAATGAGCAGTTCTTC	CASSIDRAAYNEQFF
TRBV6-5	NA	TRBJ1-2	TRBD1	TGTGCCAGCGGACAGGGTGGTGGCTACACCTTC	CASGQGGGYTF
TRBV7-9	NA	TRBJ1-1	TRBD1	TGTGCCAGCAGCACAGAACAGGGTCTCTTAGGGGGCGCTTTCTTT	CASSTEQGLLGGAFF
TRBV6-6	NA	TRBJ1-3	NA	TGTGCCAGCAGAGACGACAGGCAGGGCGGAAACACCATATATTTT	CASRDDRQGGNTIYF
TRBV7-9	NA	TRBJ1-2	TRBD1	TGTGCCAGCAGCTTGGGGCAGGGGGCTGGCTATGGCTACACCTTC	CASSLGQGAGYGYTF
TRBV28	NA	TRBJ2-1	NA	TGTGCCAGCAGTTACAGGCCTCTACGGGATGAGCAGTTCTTC	CASSYRPLRDEQFF
TRBV19	few	TRBJ2-3	NA	TGTGCCAGTAGTGGGACTAGCACAGATACGCAGTATTTT	CASSGTSTDTQYF
TRBV5-8	NA	TRBJ2-7	NA	TGTGCCAGCAGCTATTTCGAGAGACAGGAAGACGAGCAGTACTTC	CASSYFERQEDEQYF